The entry below gives a single T cell receptor (beta chain) sequence along with its context. The protocol was immunoSEQ multiplex PCR, while the TCRdb copy is restricted to in-frame clones and leaves out a portion. The sample contains under 75,000 clones, around nine tenths of which appear only once. The record originates from a study of T cell changes during pregnancy in multiple sclerosis. This CDR3 is built from 15 residues. V lost 1 base, J lost 5 bases, and 3 bases stayed unmatched. Germline values: CDR1 LNHNV, CDR2 YYDKDF (reference sequence). V and J are TRBV15 and TRBJ1-4, with 8 bases matching TRBD1. Sequenced here: peripheral blood, sampled in the third trimester of pregnancy. The clonotype was recovered from a female donor in good health, enrolled as a control in a pregnancy study. The CDR3: CATSRAGTGNEKLFF. In DNA, the CDR3 is TGTGCCACCAGCAGAGCCGGGACAGGAAATGAAAAACTGTTTTTT.